The rows below give T cell receptor beta chains drawn from one sample of a study of technical replicates of blood from several donors. Data came from immunoSEQ multiplex PCR; TCRdb stores just in-frame clones and leaves some out. There are 7,500 to 9,500 clones in the sample; roughly 90% occur only once, and around 10% lies in the top ten. The sequenced sample was PBMCs. These TCRs come from a human donor in good health. Each CDR3 is given with its conserved first and last residue. D genes are given only for firm matches. Clone sizes are given selectively: once, few, many, or a class where the clone is expanded.

CASSLGTAGYTF | TGTGCCAGCAGTCTTGGAACAGCCGGCTACACCTTC | TRBJ1-2 | . | TRBV11-3 | .
CASSDYAGDTDTQYF | TGTGCCAGCAGTGATTATGCGGGAGACACAGATACGCAGTATTTT | TRBJ2-3 | TRBD2 | TRBV6-1 | few
CASSFSGSGETQYF | TGTGCCAGCAGCTTTAGCGGGAGTGGAGAGACCCAGTACTTC | TRBJ2-5 | TRBD2 | TRBV7-2 | .
CASSSGQGPAVNEKLFF | TGCGCCAGCAGCTCGGGACAGGGTCCGGCAGTAAATGAAAAACTGTTTTTT | TRBJ1-4 | TRBD1 | TRBV5-1 | .
CASSRSGPDTGELFF | TGCGCCAGCAGCCGCTCAGGCCCGGACACCGGGGAGCTGTTTTTT | TRBJ2-2 | . | TRBV5-1 | .
CASSEWRVQSNQPQHF | TGTGCCAGCAGTGAATGGAGGGTCCAGAGCAATCAGCCCCAGCATTTT | TRBJ1-5 | . | TRBV6-1 | .
CASSPYQETQYF | TGTGCCAGCTCACCCTATCAAGAGACCCAGTACTTC | TRBJ2-5 | . | TRBV18 | .
CASSEGAYRAEPCRF | TGTGCCAGCAGTGAAGGGGCCTACAGGGCCGAGCCTTGTCGTTTT | TRBJ1-3 | . | TRBV6-1 | .
CASSQPLRQTNYGYTF | TGCGCCAGCAGCCAACCCCTGCGACAGACCAACTATGGCTACACCTTC | TRBJ1-2 | . | TRBV4-1 | few
CASSYRTERYEQYF | TGTGCCAGCAGTTACAGGACTGAGCGCTACGAGCAGTACTTC | TRBJ2-7 | . | TRBV6-5 | .
CASSFGRLAGGINEQFF | TGTGCCAGCAGCTTCGGACGACTCGCGGGAGGGATAAATGAGCAGTTCTTC | TRBJ2-1 | . | TRBV12-1 | .
CASRSLGQGRTDTQYF | TGTGCCAGCCGTTCTCTCGGACAGGGTCGTACGGATACGCAGTATTTT | TRBJ2-3 | TRBD1 | TRBV27 | .
CASSQESGNYGYTF | TGCGCCAGCAGCCAAGAGTCAGGAAACTATGGCTACACCTTC | TRBJ1-2 | . | TRBV4-1 | .
CASSLDGRGYEQYF | TGTGCCAGCAGCTTGGATGGGAGGGGATACGAGCAGTACTTC | TRBJ2-7 | TRBD2 | TRBV5-6 | .
CASSPLAGATDTQYF | TGTGCCAGCTCACCATTGGCAGGGGCGACAGATACGCAGTATTTT | TRBJ2-3 | . | TRBV18 | once
CAISPRDTYEQYF | TGTGCCATCAGTCCGCGGGATACCTACGAGCAGTACTTC | TRBJ2-7 | . | TRBV10-3 | .
CASSSGLAYNEQFF | TGTGCCAGCAGCTCTGGACTAGCCTACAATGAGCAGTTCTTC | TRBJ2-1 | TRBD2 | TRBV11-3 | few
CASSSTYEQYF | TGTGCCAGCAGTTCCACATACGAGCAGTACTTC | TRBJ2-7 | . | TRBV6-5 | .
CASSSNPGLAGVSYEQYF | TGTGCCAGCAGCTCAAATCCGGGACTAGCGGGAGTCTCCTACGAGCAGTACTTC | TRBJ2-7 | TRBD2 | TRBV11-2 | .
CASNLGQLAKNIQYF | TGTGCCAGCAATCTAGGACAGCTAGCCAAAAACATTCAGTACTTC | TRBJ2-4 | . | TRBV6-1 | .
CASSPKGPYEQYF | TGTGCCAGCTCACCTAAGGGGCCCTACGAGCAGTACTTC | TRBJ2-7 | . | TRBV18 | .
CASSLETSTDTQYF | TGTGCCAGCAGTCTAGAGACGAGCACAGATACGCAGTATTTT | TRBJ2-3 | . | TRBV2 | .
CASSDARARVYGYTF | TGTGCCAGCAGTGATGCCAGGGCAAGGGTCTATGGCTACACCTTC | TRBJ1-2 | . | TRBV6-1 | .
CASSIGGGQGNWQPQHF | TGTGCCAGTAGTATAGGGGGGGGACAGGGGAATTGGCAGCCCCAGCATTTT | TRBJ1-5 | TRBD1 | TRBV19 | few
CASSLGGGNTGELFF | TGTGCCAGCAGCTTGGGGGGCGGGAACACCGGGGAGCTGTTTTTT | TRBJ2-2 | . | TRBV5-4 | .
CAWSGGTSGRAYNEQFF | TGTGCCTGGAGTGGAGGGACTAGCGGGAGGGCCTACAATGAGCAGTTCTTC | TRBJ2-1 | TRBD2 | TRBV30 | .
CASSLTGRGNQPQHF | TGTGCCAGCAGTTTAACAGGGAGGGGGAATCAGCCCCAGCATTTT | TRBJ1-5 | . | TRBV27 | .
CASSGPQGSGQYF | TGTGCCAGCAGTGGCCCTCAGGGTTCGGGGCAGTATTTT | TRBJ2-3 | . | TRBV6-5 | .
CASSLFTGGYAEAFF | TGTGCCAGCAGTCTGTTTACCGGGGGGTACGCTGAAGCTTTCTTT | TRBJ1-1 | . | TRBV28 | .
CAIRGGLAGGETQYF | TGTGCCATCAGGGGGGGACTAGCGGGAGGAGAGACCCAGTACTTC | TRBJ2-5 | TRBD2 | TRBV10-3 | .
CASREGPYTGELFF | TGTGCCAGCAGGGAGGGCCCTTACACCGGGGAGCTGTTTTTT | TRBJ2-2 | . | TRBV28 | .